This TCR beta chain was recorded in a study of blood T cell repertoires in COVID-19. Clones were sequenced by immunoSEQ multiplex PCR, and TCRdb holds only the in-frame ones, with some missing. Here the sample spans 140,000 to 150,000 clones, approximately 90% being singletons. This CDR3 has 12 amino acids. Trimming stripped 2 bases from V and 4 bases from J, with 5 bases between. Per germline, CDR1 LGHDT and CDR2 YNNKEL (reference sequence). The clonotype was recovered from a man between 60 and 75 years old with active or convalescent COVID-19. Material: peripheral blood. The J gene is TRBJ1-2, the V gene TRBV3-1 (or the pseudogene TRBV3-2); D gene ambiguous. CDR3 sequence reads: CASSQTSYGYTF. CDR3 sequence (DNA): TGTGCCAGCAGCCAAACAAGCTATGGCTACACCTTC.